This TCR beta chain originates from a study of T cell responses to AZD1222 COVID-19 vaccine. Profiling relied on immunoSEQ multiplex PCR, and the TCRdb table lists in-frame clones only, not all of them. This sample has more than 50,000 clones, with 79% found just once. This CDR3 is 15 amino acids long. CDR1 and CDR2 (germline): LNHDA, SQIVND (reference sequence). V was clipped by 9 bases and J by 1 base, with 15 bases between them. This clone was counted only a few times. Its antigen is not known. Study results and limitations: Reportedly, nearly half the spike-specific TCRs target unmutated variant regions.

The receptor's source is an adult in good health. Source: peripheral blood, taken on day 0 of MenACWY control vaccination. The chain combines TRBV19 with TRBJ1-4; a possible D gene is TRBD1 (5 bases). The CDR3 here is CASAPRGGTNEKLFF. DNA of the CDR3: TGTGCCAGCGCCCCCCGCGGGGGAACTAATGAAAAACTGTTTTTT.